This entry describes one T cell receptor beta chain. The antigen is undetermined. The data derive from a study of siplizumab effects on memory and regulatory T cells. Findings of the study overall: Alloreactive sequences whose origin lay in unstimulated CD4+ memory cells were significantly reduced by siplizumab. Mappable alloreactive CD4+ clones were on average 68.8% Treg-derived with siplizumab, approximately 30% in controls. Proliferating CD4+ or CD8+ clones, roughly 75-95% of them, lacked an assignable naive or memory phenotype.

The protocol was immunoSEQ multiplex PCR, while the TCRdb copy is restricted to in-frame clones and leaves out a portion. The sample has more than 95,000 clones, 85% to 95% seen once. The V gene lost 5 bases and the J gene lost 0 bases, with 8 bases spanning the gap. The CDR3 is 14 amino acids. CDR1 SGHTA and CDR2 FQGNSA come from the germline V gene. The receptor was derived from a human donor in good health. This chain connects TRBV7-2 to TRBJ2-1; D may be TRBD1 (5 bases). Sequencing was performed on CD4+ T cells sorted from blood. The CDR3 bases are TGTGCCAGCAGCGGGGCGAGCTCCTACAATGAGCAGTTCTTC. Its translation: CASSGASSYNEQFF.